This TCR beta chain was identified in a study of cytomegalovirus exposure and HLA in healthy donors. Background on the study: Falling in the Caucasian-associated ancestry cluster were roughly 80% of a few hundred genotyped donors.

The V end was cut by 9 bases, the J end by 5 bases, with 10 bases between. Germline loops: CDR1 MNHNS, CDR2 SASEGT. This CDR3 spans 11 amino acids. To note about this clone: Its antigen is undetermined.

PCR amplification relied on 60 Vbeta primers (plus 13 Jbeta primers). Measured with immunoSEQ multiplex PCR; TCRdb has only the in-frame clones, and not every one. The sample records more than 95,000 clones, around 78% being singletons. Overall study results and limits: Sequencing likely produced, as an artifact, a cluster of highly shared sequence variants. Researchers counted around 180 TCR beta chains as cytomegalovirus-associated.

Sampled while nominally healthy, donors likely had unrecorded immune exposures. Sequencing input: PBMCs. The gene calls are TRBV6-1 and TRBJ2-5; D may be TRBD1 (6 bases). The receptor's source is a male donor in good health and CMV-seronegative. The CDR3 nucleotides are TGTGCCAGTGGGACATGGGAGACCCAGTACTTC. Translated: CASGTWETQYF.